The 17 T cell receptor beta chains presented below share a single source sample, sequenced in a study of shared clonotypes between healthy human individuals. Profiling relied on immunoSEQ multiplex PCR, and the TCRdb table lists in-frame clones only, not all of them. The sample lists 1.4 million to 1.5 million clones, around 97% occurring once. Sequencing input: naive CD4+ T cells sorted from blood. Subset indicated: CD45RA+ positively selected. These TCRs come from a man aged 25-45 years in good health.

The rearrangement links TRBV5-6 to TRBJ1-4; the D is unclear. Germline V gene data show CDR1 as SGHDT and CDR2 as YYEEEE. V was cut by 5 bases and J by 7 bases, with 9 bases left in between. This CDR3 region has 12 residues. The CDR3 DNA reads TGTGCCAGCAGTCGACCAGCTGAAAAACTGTTTTTT. Protein product: CASSRPAEKLFF. Drawing the rest from reference TRBV5-6 and TRBJ1-4, the complete variable domain is DAGVTQSPTHLIKTRGQQVTLRCSPKSGHDTVSWYQQALGQGPQFIFQYYEEEERQRGNFPDRFSGHQFPNYSSELNVNALLLGDSALYLCASSRPAEKLFFGSGTQLSVL.

The chain joins TRBV20-1 to TRBJ2-1; no clear D gene. Trimming pared 6 bases from V and 15 bases from J, leaving 18 bases between. Germline CDR1 DFQATT, CDR2 SNEGSKA (reference sequence). CDR3 length equals 11 residues. CDR3 loop: CSALRQPRRFF. CDR3 bases: TGCAGTGCCCTAAGACAACCTAGGCGGTTCTTC.

The chain carries TRBV6-6 and TRBJ2-5; D is undetermined. Germline V CDR1 and CDR2: MNHNY, SVGAGI (reference sequence). V was pared by 5 bases and J by 4 bases, with 20 bases between. The CDR3 consists of 16 residues. CDR3 nucleotides: TGTGCCAGCAGTCTGTCCCCCTTGGTAGCCCCAGAGACCCAGTACTTC. It encodes CASSLSPLVAPETQYF.

In regard to this clone: The same CDR3 can be traced to other DNA sequences in this sample. J is TRBJ2-6 and V is TRBV2; D is unclear. V lost 4 bases, J lost 0 bases, and 4 bases lay in between. The CDR3 runs 14 residues. Looked up from germline, CDR1 is SNHLY and CDR2 is FYNNEI. The CDR3 spells CASSGGSGANVLTF. The CDR3, as DNA: TGTGCCAGCAGTGGGGGCTCTGGGGCCAACGTCCTGACTTTC.

V and J are TRBV6-1 and TRBJ2-7; D is possibly TRBD1 (6 bases). This CDR3 spans 14 amino acids. Germline loops: CDR1 MNHNS, CDR2 SASEGT. The ends were cut back, 7 bases at V and 1 base at J, with 14 bases in the middle. CDR3 protein: CASKVGTLSYEQYF. The CDR3 coding sequence is TGTGCCAGCAAGGTTGGGACACTTTCCTACGAGCAGTACTTC.

The chain has TRBV10-1 and TRBJ2-2, with TRBD2 matching 11 bases. Looked up from germline, CDR1 is WNHNN and CDR2 is SYGVQD (reference sequence). The CDR3 covers 14 residues. The trim removed 6 bases at V and 4 bases at J, leaving 1 base unmatched. The CDR3 DNA reads TGCGCCAGCAGAGGGACTAGCGGCACCGGGGAGCTGTTTTTT. Translated: CASRGTSGTGELFF.

V is TRBV19 and J is TRBJ1-5; the match to TRBD1 covers 7 bases. The trim removed 4 bases at V and 6 bases at J, leaving 12 bases unmatched. CDR3 length: 16 residues. CDR1 LNHDA and CDR2 SQIVND come from the germline V gene (reference sequence). The CDR3 bases are TGTGCCAGTAGTAGAATCCGGGACAGACTTTTTCAGCCCCAGCATTTT. It translates to CASSRIRDRLFQPQHF.

This chain links TRBV14 with TRBJ1-3, with D perhaps TRBD1 (5 bases). This CDR3 has 14 amino acids. Trimming stripped 3 bases from V and 1 base from J, with 7 bases between. Germline CDR1 and CDR2: SGHDN and FVKESK. For the CDR3, the DNA is TGTGCCAGCAGCCAGGGGGGATCTGGAAACACCATATATTTT. Its translation: CASSQGGSGNTIYF.

This rearrangement joins TRBV2 to TRBJ1-1; 8 bases line up with TRBD1. Germline CDR1 reads SNHLY; CDR2 reads FYNNEI. This CDR3 comprises 13 residues. The V segment lost 4 bases and the J segment 5 bases; nucleotides outside the gene matches: 3. The CDR3 protein is CASSVQGGTEAFF. As DNA, the CDR3 is TGTGCCAGCAGTGTACAGGGGGGAACTGAAGCTTTCTTT. The full variable domain, with the rest looked up from reference TRBV2 and TRBJ1-1, is EPEVTQTPSHQVTQMGQEVILRCVPISNHLYFYWYRQILGQKVEFLVSFYNNEISEKSEIFDDQFSVERPDGSNFTLKIRSTKLEDSAMYFCASSVQGGTEAFFGQGTRLTVV.

The chain joins TRBV18 to TRBJ1-4; TRBD1 is a possible D gene (6 bases). There are 16 residues in the CDR3. Between the trimmed V and J ends, which lost 3 bases and 11 bases, there was a span of 22 bases. The germline V gene has CDR1 KGHSH and CDR2 LQKENI. Here the CDR3 DNA reads TGTGCCAGCTCACCTCCGAACCGGGACACCGGTCGCAAACTGTTTTTT. The encoded protein is CASSPPNRDTGRKLFF.

The chain joins TRBV4-1 to TRBJ2-4; D unresolved. Looked up from germline, CDR1 is MGHRA and CDR2 is YSYEKL. Trimming removed 0 bases from V and 3 bases from J, with 6 bases in between. The length of the CDR3 is 14 residues. The CDR3 reads CASSQDLGKNIQYF. For the CDR3, the DNA is TGCGCCAGCAGCCAAGATCTGGGCAAAAACATTCAGTACTTC.

This chain joins TRBV7-2 and TRBJ2-7, with no clear D. Germline CDR1 is SGHTA and CDR2 is FQGNSA. The ends were cut back, 1 base at V and 3 bases at J, with 7 bases in the middle. CDR3 length: 13 amino acids. CDR3 DNA sequence: TGTGCCAGCAGCTTAGACCCCTTCTACGAGCAGTACTTC. This sequence encodes CASSLDPFYEQYF.

The V and J genes are TRBV2 and TRBJ2-3, with a weak D call TRBD2 (5 bases). The V gene's germline CDR1 is SNHLY and CDR2 FYNNEI. V was trimmed by 5 bases and J by 0 bases, leaving 12 bases between them. The CDR3 has 15 amino acids. CDR3 loop: CASSWRALSTDTQYF. CDR3 coding DNA: TGTGCCAGCAGTTGGCGGGCCCTAAGCACAGATACGCAGTATTTT.

On this clone itself: The sample has other DNA sequences that encode this CDR3 too. V is TRBV28 and J is TRBJ1-1, with a weak D call TRBD1 (5 bases). Germline CDR1 MDHEN, CDR2 SYDVKM. The CDR3 covers 15 residues. The V and J ends lost 5 bases and 1 base respectively, with 14 bases between them. CDR3 nucleotides: TGTGCCAGCAGTCCCCTGATCGGGGGGAACACTGAAGCTTTCTTT. This translates into CASSPLIGGNTEAFF.

The chain is built from TRBV5-6 and TRBJ2-7, with TRBD2 identical over 12 bases. The CDR3 has 17 residues. Trimming cost V 4 bases and J 5 bases; bases outside gene matches: 13. Germline values: CDR1 SGHDT, CDR2 YYEEEE. CDR3 in DNA: TGTGCCAGCAGCCCGAAGACTGGACTAGCGGGATTTAACGAGCAGTACTTC. This codes for CASSPKTGLAGFNEQYF.

V is TRBV18 and J is TRBJ1-1, with 10 bases matching TRBD1. The CDR3 runs to 17 residues. Trimming took 2 bases from V and 1 from J; bases not matched to a gene: 7. Looked up from germline, CDR1 is KGHSH and CDR2 is LQKENI. This CDR3 is CASSPGTGVGRNTEAFF. The CDR3 bases are TGTGCCAGCTCACCAGGGACAGGGGTTGGGAGGAACACTGAAGCTTTCTTT.

The chain uses TRBV9 and TRBJ1-2; D gene unclear. The CDR3 runs to 13 residues. Trimming left V 2 bases short and J 5 bases short, with 10 bases between. From germline, CDR1 is SGDLS and CDR2 YYNGEE. Here the CDR3 reads CASSVTPQYGYTF. As DNA, the CDR3 is TGTGCCAGCAGCGTGACACCTCAGTATGGCTACACCTTC.